This T cell receptor (beta chain) was sequenced during a study of T-cell memory formation after mild COVID-19. Study findings and constraints: Some clones that responded were present in memory (sampled pre-infection), which suggests cross-reactive memory joined.

About this clonotype itself: What it binds is not known.

The germline V gene has CDR1 SGHAT and CDR2 FQNNGV. This CDR3 region has 14 residues. V dropped 1 base and J dropped 0 bases, with 4 bases sitting between them. A single record per CDR3 protein comes from TCRdb applying MiXCR to the 5' RACE reads. The sample has 560,000 or so distinct CDR3 sequences, 17% seen once. The source of this sequence is an adult woman who had mild COVID-19 (a few samples of this study predate the infection). Cell type and time point are not known. Material: PBMCs or a T cell subset sorted from them (not recorded which). V gene TRBV11-2 combines with J gene TRBJ1-3, with D unresolved. The CDR3 loop is CASSLVRSGNTIYF. The CDR3 nucleotides are TGTGCCAGCAGCTTAGTCCGCTCTGGAAACACCATATATTTT.